This is a list of T cell receptor beta chains from one sample in a study of technical replicates of blood from a handful of donors. Only in-frame clones appear in the TCRdb table, and some are missing; sequencing was by immunoSEQ multiplex PCR. There are around 78,000 clones in the sample; 94% occur only once, and over 0.2% lies in the top ten. Sequenced: T cells isolated from PBMCs. These receptors were obtained from a human donor in good health. The CDR3 runs from the conserved cysteine through the conserved F or W. A D gene is named only where the DNA matches it firmly.

V	J	D	DNA	CDR3
TRBV19	TRBJ1-6	-	TGTGCCAGTTCGGGTATATTCAATAATTCACCCCTCCACTTT	CASSGIFNNSPLHF
TRBV6-5	TRBJ2-5	-	TGTGTTACGGGTTCCGAAGAGACCCAGTACTTC	CVTGSEETQYF
TRBV10-3	TRBJ1-4	-	TGTGCCATCAGTGAGTCGACTTCGGAGAATGAAAAACTGTTTTTT	CAISESTSENEKLFF
TRBV19	TRBJ1-1	-	TGTGCCAGTAGTATAGCAGATGAAGCTTTCTTT	CASSIADEAFF
TRBV5-1	TRBJ2-1	TRBD2	TGCGCCAGCAGCTTGGCCCGGGAGGGGGGCGAGCAGTTCTTC	CASSLAREGGEQFF
TRBV7-6	TRBJ2-5	TRBD1	TGTGCCAGCAGCGGGGGGACAGGGTTCGTGGAGACCCAGTACTTC	CASSGGTGFVETQYF
TRBV6-1	TRBJ2-7	TRBD1	TGTGCCAGCAGTGAAACGATTAGGACAGGGGGCATTTACGAGCAGTACTTC	CASSETIRTGGIYEQYF
TRBV5-1	TRBJ1-5	-	TGCGCCAGCAGCTTAGACGGGTATAGCAATCAGCCCCAGCATTTT	CASSLDGYSNQPQHF
TRBV28	TRBJ1-2	TRBD1	TGTGCCAGCAGTCCAATGGGACAGGGTTCGCATGGCTACACCTTC	CASSPMGQGSHGYTF
TRBV5-1	TRBJ2-3	-	TGCGCCAGCATGAGGTGGGAGCGCACAGATACGCAGTATTTT	CASMRWERTDTQYF
TRBV4-2	TRBJ1-2	TRBD1	TGTGCCAGCAGCCCCAGGACGACAGGGGTAAACTATGGCTACACCTTC	CASSPRTTGVNYGYTF
TRBV4-1	TRBJ1-2	-	TGCGCCAGCAGCCAAGACGATCGGGCCGGTAGGGGTGGCTACACCTTC	CASSQDDRAGRGGYTF
TRBV2	TRBJ2-5	-	TGTGCCAGCAGCTATTCCGAGACCCAGTACTTC	CASSYSETQYF
TRBV7-8	TRBJ1-2	TRBD1	TGTGCCAGCAGCTTAGCGGGACAGGGTGTGGGTGGCTACACCTTC	CASSLAGQGVGGYTF
TRBV5-4	TRBJ2-3	TRBD2	TGTGCCAGCAACAAGCGGGGGGGCTGGGCAGATACGCAGTATTTT	CASNKRGGWADTQYF
TRBV27	TRBJ2-7	TRBD1	TGTGCCAGCAGTTTATCCCGGACAGGGGTAAGCGAGCAGTACTTC	CASSLSRTGVSEQYF
TRBV5-4	TRBJ2-3	TRBD1	TGTGCCAGCAGCCCGGTTGGGACAGGGGGCGCAGATACGCAGTATTTT	CASSPVGTGGADTQYF
TRBV5-8	TRBJ1-1	TRBD1	TGTGCCAGCAGCTTTAGGGACAGGGTCCCTGAAGCTTTCTTT	CASSFRDRVPEAFF
TRBV10-2	TRBJ2-3	TRBD2	TGCGCCAGCAGTGAGTCCCGGGGGGGGACAGATACGCAGTATTTT	CASSESRGGTDTQYF
TRBV27	TRBJ2-3	-	TGTGCCAGCAGTCGAGGAGCCCAGCGGGGCACAGATACGCAGTATTTT	CASSRGAQRGTDTQYF
TRBV28	TRBJ1-5	-	TGTGCCAGCATCAGGGCCCTTAAAAATCAGCCCCAGCATTTT	CASIRALKNQPQHF
TRBV2	TRBJ2-7	-	TGTGCCAGCAGTGAAGCGAGTGAGGGGGACTACTCCTACGAGCAGTACTTC	CASSEASEGDYSYEQYF
TRBV5-6	TRBJ2-7	TRBD2	TGTGCCAGCAGCTTCGTAGCGGGAGACCACGAGCAGTACTTC	CASSFVAGDHEQYF
TRBV9	TRBJ2-5	-	TGTGCCAGCAGCTCACTCGAAAAAGAGACCCAGTACTTC	CASSSLEKETQYF
TRBV5-1	TRBJ2-7	TRBD2	TGCGCCAGCAGCTTGGGCGCAGCGGGAGAGGACGAGCAGTACTTC	CASSLGAAGEDEQYF
TRBV5-1	TRBJ2-1	-	TGCGCCAGCAGCCCTGTACAGGAGAATGAGCAGTTCTTC	CASSPVQENEQFF
TRBV6-1	TRBJ2-5	TRBD2	TGTGCCAGCAGTGAATTAGCGGGGCACCAAGAGACCCAGTACTTC	CASSELAGHQETQYF
TRBV29-1	TRBJ1-2	-	TGCAGCGTTGGGGTGCTGGGGGCAGCGAACTATGGCTACACCTTC	CSVGVLGAANYGYTF
TRBV7-9	TRBJ1-2	TRBD1	TGTGCCAGCAGCTGGGGACAGGGCCATGGCTACACCTTC	CASSWGQGHGYTF
TRBV9	TRBJ2-1	-	TGTGCCAGCAGCGTAGAACAGCTCAATGAGCAGTTCTTC	CASSVEQLNEQFF
TRBV19	TRBJ1-1	-	TGTGCCAGTAGTATCGGCGGTGGGGGCCCTGAAGCTTTCTTT	CASSIGGGGPEAFF
TRBV28	TRBJ2-3	TRBD2	TGTGCCAGCAGTTTAGCGGGAGAGGGCACAGATACGCAGTATTTT	CASSLAGEGTDTQYF
TRBV27	TRBJ2-1	TRBD1	TGTGCCAGCAGGACAGGGACACTCTTTGGGGAGCAGTTCTTC	CASRTGTLFGEQFF
TRBV5-1	TRBJ2-7	-	TGCGCCAGCAGCTTGGGAGGGCCCTACGAGCAGTACTTC	CASSLGGPYEQYF
TRBV7-9	TRBJ1-4	-	TGTGCCAGCAGCTTAGGGGAGGGGGTTTCTGAAAAACTGTTTTTT	CASSLGEGVSEKLFF